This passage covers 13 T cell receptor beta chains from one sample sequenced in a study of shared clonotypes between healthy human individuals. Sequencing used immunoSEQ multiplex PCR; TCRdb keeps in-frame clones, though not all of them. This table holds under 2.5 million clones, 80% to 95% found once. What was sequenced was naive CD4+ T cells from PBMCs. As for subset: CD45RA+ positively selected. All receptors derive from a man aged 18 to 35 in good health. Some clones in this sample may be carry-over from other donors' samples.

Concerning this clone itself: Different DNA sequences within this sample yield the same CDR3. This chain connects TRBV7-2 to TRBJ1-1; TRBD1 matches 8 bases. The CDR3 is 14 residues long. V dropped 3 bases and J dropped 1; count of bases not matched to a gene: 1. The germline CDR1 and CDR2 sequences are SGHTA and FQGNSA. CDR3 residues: CASSFDRGNTEAFF. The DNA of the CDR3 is TGTGCCAGCAGCTTCGACAGGGGGAACACTGAAGCTTTCTTT.

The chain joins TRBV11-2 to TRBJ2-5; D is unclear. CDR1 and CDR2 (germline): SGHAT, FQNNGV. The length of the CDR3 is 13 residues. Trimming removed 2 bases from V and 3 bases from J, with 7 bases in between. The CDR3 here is CASSLSPEETQYF. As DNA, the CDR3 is TGTGCCAGCAGCTTATCGCCTGAAGAGACCCAGTACTTC.

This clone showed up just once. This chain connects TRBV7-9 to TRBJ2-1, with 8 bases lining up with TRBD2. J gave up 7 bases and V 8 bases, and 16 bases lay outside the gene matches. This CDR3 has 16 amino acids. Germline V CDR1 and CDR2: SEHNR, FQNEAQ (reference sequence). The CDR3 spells CASGQLLSGRGNEQFF. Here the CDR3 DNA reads TGTGCCAGCGGCCAACTGCTAAGCGGGAGAGGGAATGAGCAGTTCTTC. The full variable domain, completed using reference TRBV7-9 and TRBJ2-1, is DTGVSQNPRHKITKRGQNVTFRCDPISEHNRLYWYRQTLGQGPEFLTYFQNEAQLEKSRLLSDRFSAERPKGSFSTLEIQRTEQGDSAMYLCASGQLLSGRGNEQFFGPGTRLTVL.

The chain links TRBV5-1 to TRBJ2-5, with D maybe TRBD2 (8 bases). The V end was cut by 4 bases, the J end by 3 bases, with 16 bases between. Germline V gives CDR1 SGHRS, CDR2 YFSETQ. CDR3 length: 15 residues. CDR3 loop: CASSQTGTSEETQYF. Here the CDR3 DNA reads TGCGCCAGCAGCCAGACAGGGACTAGTGAAGAGACCCAGTACTTC.

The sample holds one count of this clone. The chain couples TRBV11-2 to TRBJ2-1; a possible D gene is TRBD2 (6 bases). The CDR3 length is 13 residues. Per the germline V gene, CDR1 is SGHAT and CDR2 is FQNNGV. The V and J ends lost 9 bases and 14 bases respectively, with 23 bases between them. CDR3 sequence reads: CASPGLMGPQEFF. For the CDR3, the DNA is TGTGCCAGTCCGGGACTGATGGGCCCACAGGAGTTCTTC.

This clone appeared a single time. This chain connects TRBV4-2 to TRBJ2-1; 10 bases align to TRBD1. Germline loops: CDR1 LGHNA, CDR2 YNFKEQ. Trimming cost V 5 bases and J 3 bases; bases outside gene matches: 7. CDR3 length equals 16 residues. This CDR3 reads CASSKGGTGVYNEQFF. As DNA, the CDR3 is TGTGCCAGCAGCAAAGGGGGGACAGGGGTCTACAATGAGCAGTTCTTC.

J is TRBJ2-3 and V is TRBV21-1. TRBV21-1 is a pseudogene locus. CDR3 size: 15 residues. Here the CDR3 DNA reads TGTGCCAGCAGCAGTACAGGGACTAGCACAGATACGCAGTATTTT. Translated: CASSSTGTSTDTQYF.

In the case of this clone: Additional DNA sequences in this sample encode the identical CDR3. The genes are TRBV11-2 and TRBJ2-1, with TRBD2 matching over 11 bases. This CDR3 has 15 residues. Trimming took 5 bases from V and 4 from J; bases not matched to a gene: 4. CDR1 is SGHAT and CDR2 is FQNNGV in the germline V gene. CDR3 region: CASSPTSGSYNEQFF. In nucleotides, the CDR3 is TGTGCCAGCAGCCCCACTAGCGGGAGTTACAATGAGCAGTTCTTC.

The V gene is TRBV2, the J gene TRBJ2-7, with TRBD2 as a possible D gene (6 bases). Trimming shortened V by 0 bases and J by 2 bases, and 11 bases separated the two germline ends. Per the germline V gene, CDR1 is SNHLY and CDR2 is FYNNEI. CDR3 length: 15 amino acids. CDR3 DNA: TGTGCCAGCAGTGAAGCTCGCGGGATGGCCTACGAGCAGTACTTC. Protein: CASSEARGMAYEQYF.

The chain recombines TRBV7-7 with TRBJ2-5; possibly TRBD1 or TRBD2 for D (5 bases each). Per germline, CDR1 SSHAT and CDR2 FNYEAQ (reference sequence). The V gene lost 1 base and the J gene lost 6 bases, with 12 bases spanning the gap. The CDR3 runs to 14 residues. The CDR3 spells CASSLGSRGQTQYF. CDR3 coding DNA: TGTGCCAGCAGCTTAGGGTCAAGGGGACAGACCCAGTACTTC.

The CDR3 loop reads CASSELGKPNQPQHF. For the CDR3, the DNA is TGTGCCAGCAGTGAGTTGGGAAAGCCCAATCAGCCCCAGCATTTT. J is TRBJ1-5 and V is TRBV6-1; D unclear. The CDR3 is 15 residues long. The V end lost 3 bases, the J end lost 3 bases, and 12 bases lay between the germline ends. CDR1 is MNHNS and CDR2 is SASEGT in the germline V gene.

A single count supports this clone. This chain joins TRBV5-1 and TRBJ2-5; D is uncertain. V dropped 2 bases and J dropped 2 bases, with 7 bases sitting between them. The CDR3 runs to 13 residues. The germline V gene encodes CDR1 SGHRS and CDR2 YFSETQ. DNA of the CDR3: TGCGCCAGCAGCTTCGAGACTCAAGAGACCCAGTACTTC. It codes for CASSFETQETQYF.

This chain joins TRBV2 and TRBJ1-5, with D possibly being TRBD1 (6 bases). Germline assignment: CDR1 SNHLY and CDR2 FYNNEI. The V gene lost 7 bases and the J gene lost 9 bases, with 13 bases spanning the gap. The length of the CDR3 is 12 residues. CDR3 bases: TGTGCCAGCACCGACAGGATCGGGCCCCAGCATTTT. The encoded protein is CASTDRIGPQHF.